Sequencing of this TCR beta chain was carried out in a study of blood T cells in healthy people across ages. Study findings and constraints: In the absence of known donor CMV status, changes in expanded clonotypes were possibly confounded. A strong correlation between TCR beta diversity and naive T cell percentage was seen.

Worth noting for this clonotype: Its antigen is unknown.

The CDR3 loop spans 11 amino acids. Per the germline V gene, CDR1 is DFQATT and CDR2 is SNEGSKA (reference sequence). V was pared by 8 bases and J by 2 bases, with 9 bases between. The use of a sample-barcoded 5' primer and a J-beta primer mix characterized a second PCR of about 6 to 11 cycles. From the 5' RACE reads, TCRdb called clonotypes with MiXCR, one entry per CDR3 protein. Of 1.5 million to 2 million distinct CDR3 sequences detected, about 50% appear once; the ten largest clones hold approximately 2%. The sequence derives from a woman between 40 and 50 years old in good health. The chain employs TRBV20-1 and TRBJ2-5, with no clear D. The sequencing sample was made of blood. CDR3 coding DNA: TGCAGTTCGAGTATTCAAGAGACCCAGTACTTC. The encoded protein is CSSSIQETQYF.